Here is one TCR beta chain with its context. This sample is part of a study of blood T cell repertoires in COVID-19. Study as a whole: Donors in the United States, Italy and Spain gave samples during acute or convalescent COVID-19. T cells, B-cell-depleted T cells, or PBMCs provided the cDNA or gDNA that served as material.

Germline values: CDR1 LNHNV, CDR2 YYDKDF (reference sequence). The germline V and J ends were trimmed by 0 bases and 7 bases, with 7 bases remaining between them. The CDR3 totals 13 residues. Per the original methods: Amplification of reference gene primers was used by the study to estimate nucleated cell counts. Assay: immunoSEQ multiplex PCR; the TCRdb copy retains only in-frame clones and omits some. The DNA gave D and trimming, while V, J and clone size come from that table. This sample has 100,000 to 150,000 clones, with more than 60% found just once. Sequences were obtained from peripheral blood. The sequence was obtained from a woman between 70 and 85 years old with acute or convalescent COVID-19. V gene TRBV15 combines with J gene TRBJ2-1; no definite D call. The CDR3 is CATSRDAGNEQFF. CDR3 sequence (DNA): TGTGCCACCAGCAGAGATGCAGGTAATGAGCAGTTCTTC.